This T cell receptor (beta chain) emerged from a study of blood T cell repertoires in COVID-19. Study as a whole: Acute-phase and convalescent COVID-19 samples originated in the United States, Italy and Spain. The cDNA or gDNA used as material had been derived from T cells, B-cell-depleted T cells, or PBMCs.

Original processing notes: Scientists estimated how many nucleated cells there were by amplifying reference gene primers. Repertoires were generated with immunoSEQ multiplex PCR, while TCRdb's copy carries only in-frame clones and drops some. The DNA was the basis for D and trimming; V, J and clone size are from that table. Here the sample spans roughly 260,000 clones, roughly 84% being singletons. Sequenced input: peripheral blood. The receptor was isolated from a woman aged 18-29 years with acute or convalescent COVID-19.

The CDR3 region has the DNA TGCGCCAGCAGCCAAGGGATATCGGGGTTCGAGCAGTACTTC. Amino acid sequence: CASSQGISGFEQYF. This chain joins TRBV4-3 and TRBJ2-7, with a possible D match to TRBD2 (5 bases). Trimming left V 1 base short and J 6 bases short, with 13 bases between. The CDR3 sequence is 14 residues long. Germline-derived CDR1 and CDR2 are LGHNA and YSLEER.